The following is a TCR beta chain sequence with its context. The antigen remains undetermined. TCRdb re-called the 5' RACE reads with MiXCR, one entry per CDR3 protein. Among around 250,000 distinct CDR3 sequences listed, over 15% were seen once. The germline V gene has CDR1 LNHNV and CDR2 YYDKDF (reference sequence). This CDR3 has 15 amino acids. The V gene lost 6 bases and the J gene lost 8 bases, with 22 bases spanning the gap. This record belongs to a study of T-cell memory formation after mild COVID-19. Study at large: Clusters of TCRs were largely donor specific.

Whole-study results and caveats: Memory sampled before infection contained some responding clones, suggesting cross-reactive memory joined. Later expanders leaned CD4+, whereas clones that contracted between day 15 and 85 were balanced CD4/CD8.

Source material: PBMCs or a T cell subset sorted from them (not recorded which). This receptor was obtained from a man aged 18 to 30 who had mild COVID-19 (a few samples of this study predate the infection). Cell type and time point are not known. This chain uses TRBV15 with TRBJ1-2, with TRBD1 as a possible D gene (5 bases). The CDR3 reads CATSLPGRAMRGYTF. The CDR3 coding sequence is TGTGCCACCAGTCTACCGGGACGGGCTATGAGAGGCTACACCTTC.